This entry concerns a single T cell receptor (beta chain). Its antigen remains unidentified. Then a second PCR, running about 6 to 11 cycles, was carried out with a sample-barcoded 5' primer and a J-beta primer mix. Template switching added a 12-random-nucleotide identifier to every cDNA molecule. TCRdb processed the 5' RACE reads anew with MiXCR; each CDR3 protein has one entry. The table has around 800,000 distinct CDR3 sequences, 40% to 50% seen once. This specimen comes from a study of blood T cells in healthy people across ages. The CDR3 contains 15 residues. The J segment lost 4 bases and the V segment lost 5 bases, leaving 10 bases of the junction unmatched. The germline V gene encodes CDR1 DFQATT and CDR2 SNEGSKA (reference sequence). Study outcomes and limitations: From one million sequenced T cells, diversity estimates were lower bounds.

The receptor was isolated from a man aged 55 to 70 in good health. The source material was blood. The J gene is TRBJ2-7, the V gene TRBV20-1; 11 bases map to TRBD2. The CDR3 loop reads CSAHLLAGATYEQYF. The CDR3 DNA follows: TGCAGTGCTCACCTACTAGCGGGGGCCACTTACGAGCAGTACTTC.